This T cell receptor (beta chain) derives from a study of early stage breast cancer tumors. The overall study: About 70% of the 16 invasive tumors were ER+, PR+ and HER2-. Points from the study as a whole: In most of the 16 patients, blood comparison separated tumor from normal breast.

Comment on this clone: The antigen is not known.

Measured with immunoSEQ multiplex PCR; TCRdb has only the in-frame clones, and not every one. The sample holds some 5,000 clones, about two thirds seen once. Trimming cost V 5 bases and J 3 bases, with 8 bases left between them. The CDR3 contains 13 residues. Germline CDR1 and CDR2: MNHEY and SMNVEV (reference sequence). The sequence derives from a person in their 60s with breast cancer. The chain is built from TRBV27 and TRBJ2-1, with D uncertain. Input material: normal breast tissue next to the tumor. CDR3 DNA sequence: TGTGCCAGCAGTCCGTCGAACTACAATGAGCAGTTCTTC. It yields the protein CASSPSNYNEQFF.